This T cell receptor (beta chain) is from a study of blood T cell repertoires in COVID-19. Study summary: Sample material is recorded as cDNA or gDNA derived from T cells, B-cell-depleted T cells, or PBMCs.

Repertoires were generated with immunoSEQ multiplex PCR, while TCRdb's copy carries only in-frame clones and drops some. The table shows approximately 300,000 clones, with approximately 87% occurring only once. Sequencing was done on a sample of peripheral blood. This TCR was sampled from a woman between 45 and 60 years old with active or convalescent COVID-19.

CDR3 residues: CASSLRGGNTEAFF. Written as DNA, the CDR3 is TGTGCCAGCAGTTTGAGAGGGGGGAACACTGAAGCTTTCTTT. V and J are TRBV28 and TRBJ1-1; possibly TRBD1 for D (6 bases). The CDR3 length is 14 residues. Germline CDR1 and CDR2: MDHEN and SYDVKM. Trimming took off 3 bases at V and 1 base at J, with 9 bases between the two ends.